This TCR beta chain was documented in a study of shared clonotypes between healthy human individuals. Assay: immunoSEQ multiplex PCR; the TCRdb copy retains only in-frame clones and omits some. Of roughly 2,000,000 clones in the sample, just over 90% are singletons; the top ten hold 1.5% to 2%. The naive CD8 population came from CD45RO-negative cells selected for CCR7, without terminally differentiated effector memory CD45RA+ cells. The CDR3 totals 15 residues. V shed 2 bases and J 5 bases; nucleotides not matched to a gene: 8. Germline CDR1 MNHEY, CDR2 SMNVEV (reference sequence). The sequence came from a man in his late teens or twenties in good health. Some clones in this sample may be carry-over from other donors' samples. The sample comprised naive CD8+ T cells from PBMCs. The J gene is TRBJ2-5, the V gene TRBV27; TRBD2 matches 7 bases. CDR3 in DNA: TGTGCCAGCAGTTTAGAGGGCGGGAGTGTTGAGACCCAGTACTTC. Translation: CASSLEGGSVETQYF.